This entry describes one TCR beta chain. Its cognate antigen is unknown. V was clipped by 0 bases and J by 6 bases, with 16 bases between them. The CDR3 is made up of 16 amino acids. The germline V gene has CDR1 SGHRS and CDR2 YFSETQ. This sample was taken from a study of neoadjuvant nivolumab and ipilimumab in lung cancer. The wider study: The combination arm added day-1 ipilimumab 1 mg/kg to nivolumab 3 mg/kg on days 1, 15, 29. General study findings and limits: From pretherapy to surgery, tumor richness and clonality rose with dual therapy. TCR clonality did not significantly correlate with pathologic tumor regression. Compared with tumor-adjacent uninvolved lung, resected tumors showed greater richness and clonality.

This table comes from immunoSEQ multiplex PCR, and its TCRdb copy is limited to in-frame clones, with some not included. The sample shows 6,000 or so clones, less than 70% of them seen only once. The sequencing used tumor tissue, collected after neoadjuvant nivolumab, alone or with ipilimumab, at or shortly before surgery. The chain links TRBV5-1 to TRBJ2-1, with TRBD2 as a possible D gene (5 bases). The sequence was collected from an adult with non-small cell lung cancer. Here the CDR3 reads CASSLERIGLLNEQFF. CDR3 in DNA: TGCGCCAGCAGCTTGGAAAGGATCGGACTCCTCAATGAGCAGTTCTTC.